A single sample is the source of the 2 T cell receptor beta chains below, sequenced in a study of beta chain features in type 1 diabetes. Study results and limitations: Type 1 diabetes patients had TCRB CDR3s that were shorter (moderately but significantly so) in all four CD4+ subsets.

Reverse transcribing all isolated RNA meant expressed TCRB transcripts were sequenced. Measured with immunoSEQ multiplex PCR; TCRdb has only the in-frame clones, and not every one. The data show about 250,000 clones, roughly 10% seen once. These receptors' targets are unknown. The material sequenced was naive CD4+ T cells from blood. These receptors all stem from a young man with type 1 diabetes.

This chain connects TRBV30 to TRBJ2-7; TRBD1 is a possible D gene (5 bases). There are 14 residues in the CDR3. Germline CDR1 and CDR2: GTSNPN and SVGIG (reference sequence). The V and J ends lost 0 bases and 4 bases respectively, with 13 bases between them. The CDR3 DNA sequence: TGTGCCTGGAGTGTACCAGGGAAAGGTTACGAGCAGTACTTC. It yields the protein CAWSVPGKGYEQYF.

This clone has more than one count but fewer than ten. In the same sample, other DNA sequences code for this CDR3. The chain joins TRBV9 to TRBJ1-1; no clear D. The CDR3 extends over 14 amino acids. V gave up 3 bases and J gave up 3 bases, with 12 bases separating them. Germline V gives CDR1 SGDLS, CDR2 YYNGEE. CDR3: CASSAGPGDTEAFF. CDR3 sequence (DNA): TGTGCCAGCAGCGCTGGACCCGGGGACACTGAAGCTTTCTTT.